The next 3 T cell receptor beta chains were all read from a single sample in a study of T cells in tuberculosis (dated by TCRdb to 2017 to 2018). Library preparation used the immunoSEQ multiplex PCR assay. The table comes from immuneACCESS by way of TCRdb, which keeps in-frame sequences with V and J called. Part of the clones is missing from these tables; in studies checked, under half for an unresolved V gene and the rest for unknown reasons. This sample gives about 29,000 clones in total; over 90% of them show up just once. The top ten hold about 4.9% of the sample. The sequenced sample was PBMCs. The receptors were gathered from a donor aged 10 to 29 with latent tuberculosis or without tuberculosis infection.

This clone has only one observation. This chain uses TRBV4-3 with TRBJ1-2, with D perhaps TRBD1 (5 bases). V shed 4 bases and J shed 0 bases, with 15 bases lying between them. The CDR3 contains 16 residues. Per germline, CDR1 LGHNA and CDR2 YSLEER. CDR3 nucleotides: TGCGCCAGCAGCCGAAGATCCGACAGAGCTAACTATGGCTACACCTTC. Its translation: CASSRRSDRANYGYTF.

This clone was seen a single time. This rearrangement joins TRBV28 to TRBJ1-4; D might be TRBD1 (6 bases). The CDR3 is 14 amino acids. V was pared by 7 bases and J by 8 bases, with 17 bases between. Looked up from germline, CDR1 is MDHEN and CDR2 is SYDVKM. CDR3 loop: CASTLPGAGEKLFF. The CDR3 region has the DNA TGTGCCAGCACCCTCCCAGGGGCCGGGGAAAAACTGTTTTTT.

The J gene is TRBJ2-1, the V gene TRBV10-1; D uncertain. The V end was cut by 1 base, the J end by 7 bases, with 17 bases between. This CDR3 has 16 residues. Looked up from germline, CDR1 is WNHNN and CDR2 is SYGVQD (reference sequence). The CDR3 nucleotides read TGCGCCAGCAGTGAGTTATGTTCCTATTTAGAGAATGAGCAGTTCTTC. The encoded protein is CASSELCSYLENEQFF.